One and the same sample provided the 4 T cell receptor beta chains below, sequenced in a study of cytotoxic CD8 clonotypes in ibrutinib-treated CLL. TCRdb keeps only in-frame clones here, not all; method: immunoSEQ multiplex PCR. The table has more than 200,000 clones, 70% seen once. This specimen was PBMCs, taken after 24 months of ibrutinib treatment. The receptors come from a human donor with chronic lymphocytic leukemia.

This clone was detected only once. The V call is TRBV7-2, the J call TRBJ2-7, with TRBD1 matching over 9 bases. Losses at the gene ends were 5 bases for V and 1 base for J; bases not matched to a gene: 9. Per the germline V gene, CDR1 is SGHTA and CDR2 is FQGNSA. The CDR3 runs 16 residues. The CDR3 sequence: CASSQTGTGMSYEQYF. The CDR3 region has the DNA TGTGCCAGCAGCCAAACCGGGACAGGGATGTCCTACGAGCAGTACTTC.

V usage is TRBV30 and J usage is TRBJ1-1, with D tentatively TRBD1 (5 bases). The CDR3 consists of 15 residues. CDR1 is GTSNPN and CDR2 is SVGIG in the germline V gene (reference sequence). Deletions cut 0 bases from V and 3 bases from J, with 14 bases between. For the CDR3, the DNA is TGTGCCTGGAGTGTAGGTGTTGCCAGGGACACTGAAGCTTTCTTT. It translates to CAWSVGVARDTEAFF.

The chain links TRBV30 to TRBJ2-6; D may be TRBD1 (5 bases). Germline V lookup: CDR1 GTSNPN, CDR2 SVGIG (reference sequence). The V gene lost 3 bases and the J gene lost 0 bases, with 15 bases spanning the gap. The length of the CDR3 is 17 residues. The CDR3 region is CAWRAGKVGSGANVLTF. The CDR3 DNA reads as TGTGCCTGGAGAGCAGGGAAAGTAGGCTCTGGGGCCAACGTCCTGACTTTC.

The V and J genes are TRBV2 and TRBJ2-5; tentative D call: TRBD1 (6 bases). Germline V lookup: CDR1 SNHLY, CDR2 FYNNEI. CDR3 size: 13 residues. V lost 6 bases, J lost 5 bases, and 13 bases lay in between. CDR3 nucleotide sequence: TGTGCCAGCAGGTTCGATAGGGGGGAGACCCAGTACTTC. Protein sequence: CASRFDRGETQYF.